This is a list of T cell receptor beta chains from one sample in a study of blood T cell repertoires in COVID-19. This table comes from immunoSEQ multiplex PCR, and its TCRdb copy is limited to in-frame clones, with some not included. The profile covers around 160,000 clones, with 86% appearing a single time and 0.99% taken by the ten largest. The source material was peripheral blood. Receptors originate from a man younger than 35 with acute or convalescent COVID-19. The CDR3 runs from the conserved cysteine through the conserved F or W. Fields, in order: clone size, D gene, CDR3 length, J gene, V gene, CDR3 DNA, CDR3 protein. D genes are given only for firm matches. Where a row states a size, it is once, few, many or the class of an expanded clone; other rows omit it.

>.|TRBD1|15|TRBJ2-7|TRBV5-8
TGTGCCAGCAGCTCGCCCCGGACAGGCGACTACGAGCAGTACTTC
CASSSPRTGDYEQYF
>.|.|14|TRBJ1-1|TRBV7-8
TGTGCCAGCAGCTTAGGAGCGGTGAACACTGAAGCTTTCTTT
CASSLGAVNTEAFF
>.|TRBD1|15|TRBJ1-2|TRBV27
TGTGCCAGCAGACCGGGGCCGACAGGGAACTATGGCTACACCTTC
CASRPGPTGNYGYTF
>.|TRBD1|15|TRBJ2-1|TRBV6-4
TGTGCCAGCAGTGACTGGGGACAGGGAGACAATGAGCAGTTCTTC
CASSDWGQGDNEQFF
>few|.|15|TRBJ2-1|TRBV19
TGTGCCAGTAGTATAGATGGGGCAGGGTACAATGAGCAGTTCTTC
CASSIDGAGYNEQFF
>.|TRBD1|14|TRBJ2-1|TRBV6-5
TGTGCCAGCAGGAACAGGGGTGTACAATGGGAGCAGTTCTTC
CASRNRGVQWEQFF
>.|.|15|TRBJ1-1|TRBV9
TGTGCCAGCAGCGTTGCGCGGGGAATGAACACTGAAGCTTTCTTT
CASSVARGMNTEAFF
>.|.|18|TRBJ2-3|TRBV5-5
TGTGCCAGCAGCGGACCTTCGGGTTGGGACAAGAACACAGATACGCAGTATTTT
CASSGPSGWDKNTDTQYF
>.|.|14|TRBJ2-5|TRBV27
TGTGCCAGCAGTTTATTCGGTCCCTTGGAGACCCAGTACTTC
CASSLFGPLETQYF
>.|TRBD1|13|TRBJ1-2|TRBV29-1
TGCAGCGTTTCGGACAGGTTTATCTATGGCTACACCTTC
CSVSDRFIYGYTF
>.|TRBD1|12|TRBJ1-1|TRBV27
TGTGCCACCCGGACAGGGGGCACTGAAGCTTTCTTT
CATRTGGTEAFF
>.|TRBD1|14|TRBJ2-2|TRBV19
TGTGCCAGTAGGATACAGGGGGATTACGGGGAGCTGTTTTTT
CASRIQGDYGELFF
>.|.|11|TRBJ1-2|TRBV6-5
TGTGCCCCGGAGGGGCCCGGTGGCTACACCTTC
CAPEGPGGYTF
>.|TRBD1|14|TRBJ1-2|TRBV28
TGTGCCAGCAGTGAGGGACAGGGCCGCTATGGCTACACCTTC
CASSEGQGRYGYTF
>.|TRBD1|14|TRBJ1-2|TRBV28
TGTGCCAGCAGTTTAATGACAGGGGTATATGGCTACACCTTC
CASSLMTGVYGYTF
>.|.|13|TRBJ1-1|TRBV6-5
TGTGCCAGCACCCACCCGGGGAACACTGAAGCTTTCTTT
CASTHPGNTEAFF
>.|TRBD1|15|TRBJ1-1|TRBV11-2
TGTGCCAGCAGCTTAGTGGACAGGTCGAACACTGAAGCTTTCTTT
CASSLVDRSNTEAFF
>.|.|14|TRBJ2-2|TRBV5-1
TGCGCCAGCAGCCCGGGTCTGAACACCGGGGAGCTGTTTTTT
CASSPGLNTGELFF
>.|TRBD2|14|TRBJ2-1|TRBV27
TGTGCCAGCAACCTAGCGGGGGCTATCAATGAGCAGTTCTTC
CASNLAGAINEQFF
>.|.|11|TRBJ1-3|TRBV6-5
TGTGCCAGCCGTACTGGAAACACCATATATTTT
CASRTGNTIYF
>.|TRBD1|14|TRBJ1-2|TRBV7-9
TGTGCCAGCAGCCCAGGGGGGATGGCCTATGGCTACACCTTC
CASSPGGMAYGYTF
>.|.|16|TRBJ1-2|TRBV4-1
TGCGCCAGCAGCCAAGACTGGGCAGGGCCGAACTATGGCTACACCTTC
CASSQDWAGPNYGYTF
>few|TRBD1|15|TRBJ1-2|TRBV2
TGTGCCAGCAGTGGGTCTGGACAGGGGGCGTATGGCTACACCTTC
CASSGSGQGAYGYTF
>.|TRBD1|13|TRBJ1-1|TRBV7-3
TGTGCCAGCACGAGGGGGCGAGGCACTGAAGCTTTCTTT
CASTRGRGTEAFF
>.|TRBD2|15|TRBJ2-3|TRBV28
TGTGCCAGCAGGGCGCAGCGGGGGGGCACAGATACGCAGTATTTT
CASRAQRGGTDTQYF
>.|.|15|TRBJ2-2|TRBV5-1
TGCGCCAGCAGCTTGGGCGGGGCGAACACCGGGGAGCTGTTTTTT
CASSLGGANTGELFF
>.|TRBD1|15|TRBJ2-1|TRBV4-1
TGCGCCAGCAGCCCGGGACAGGGGACCTACAATGAGCAGTTCTTC
CASSPGQGTYNEQFF
>.|.|13|TRBJ2-1|TRBV3-1/TRBV3-2
TGTGCCAGCAGCCCCCGGTCCAGGGGTGAGCAGTTCTTC
CASSPRSRGEQFF
>.|TRBD1|15|TRBJ2-7|TRBV5-1
TGCGCCAGCAGCCATGGGACAGGGACATCCTACGAGCAGTACTTC
CASSHGTGTSYEQYF
>once|TRBD1|15|TRBJ1-2|TRBV14
TGTGCCAGCAGCCAAATCGGGACAGGGAACTATGGCTACACCTTC
CASSQIGTGNYGYTF
>.|TRBD2|14|TRBJ2-1|TRBV28
TGTGCCAGCAGTTTCCGGGGGGGCTACAATGAGCAGTTCTTC
CASSFRGGYNEQFF
>.|TRBD2|15|TRBJ2-4|TRBV29-1
TGCAGCGCCGGGGGGGATGCGGGGTCCAAAAACATTCAGTACTTC
CSAGGDAGSKNIQYF
>.|TRBD2|16|TRBJ2-5|TRBV14
TGTGCCAGCAGCCAAGCATTAGCGGGGGGACAAGAGACCCAGTACTTC
CASSQALAGGQETQYF
>.|TRBD1|15|TRBJ1-4|TRBV30
TGTGCCTGGAGTGTACAAAGGGGGCTTTATGAAAAACTGTTTTTT
CAWSVQRGLYEKLFF
>.|TRBD1|14|TRBJ1-5|TRBV28
TGTGCCAGCAGTCGAGGGGGCGGAAATCAGCCCCAGCATTTT
CASSRGGGNQPQHF
>.|.|18|TRBJ2-6|TRBV19
TGTGCCAGTAGTCCACCCCCCGGTCTCGGCTCTGGGGCCAACGTCCTGACTTTC
CASSPPPGLGSGANVLTF
>.|.|15|TRBJ2-7|TRBV30
TGTGCCTGGAGTGTACAACAGGTAAGCTCCTACGAGCAGTACTTC
CAWSVQQVSSYEQYF
>.|TRBD2|15|TRBJ2-3|TRBV3-1/TRBV3-2
TGTGCCAGCAGCCGGCTAGCGGATAGCACAGATACGCAGTATTTT
CASSRLADSTDTQYF
>.|.|19|TRBJ1-4|TRBV11-2
TGTGCCAGCAGCTTAGATGAGACCCTACCTGGAGCTACTAATGAAAAACTGTTTTTT
CASSLDETLPGATNEKLFF
>.|.|17|TRBJ2-1|TRBV5-1
TGCGCCAGCAGCACATGGACTTCCGGGACATCTTACAATGAGCAGTTCTTC
CASSTWTSGTSYNEQFF
>.|.|14|TRBJ1-5|TRBV15
TGTGCCACCAGCAGAGATCGAGGGAATCAGCCCCAGCATTTT
CATSRDRGNQPQHF
>.|.|15|TRBJ1-1|TRBV19
TGTGCCAGTAGTACTGGGGCAACTACGAACACTGAAGCTTTCTTT
CASSTGATTNTEAFF
>once|TRBD2|15|TRBJ2-1|TRBV3-1/TRBV3-2
TGTGCCAGCAGTCGAAGGACTAGCGAGGGCGATGAGCAGTTCTTC
CASSRRTSEGDEQFF
>.|TRBD1|14|TRBJ1-1|TRBV6-2/TRBV6-3
TGTGCCAGCAGTAGACAGGGGGGTAACACTGAAGCTTTCTTT
CASSRQGGNTEAFF
>.|TRBD1|15|TRBJ1-5|TRBV6-5
TGTGCCAGCAGCCTAGGACAGGGGGGGAATCAGCCCCAGCATTTT
CASSLGQGGNQPQHF
>.|TRBD1|15|TRBJ1-5|TRBV6-5
TGTGCCAGCAGTTTGGACAGGGCAAACAATCAGCCCCAGCATTTT
CASSLDRANNQPQHF
>few|TRBD1|14|TRBJ2-7|TRBV6-1
TGTGCCAGCAGTGAAGCGATGACAGGGAACGAGCAGTACTTC
CASSEAMTGNEQYF
>.|TRBD2|17|TRBJ2-1|TRBV6-1
TGTGCCAGCAGTGAAGCGTGGCGGGGGGGCCAGTACAATGAGCAGTTCTTC
CASSEAWRGGQYNEQFF
>.|.|13|TRBJ2-5|TRBV11-3
TGTGCCAGCAGCCAAACAGGGATGAAGACCCAGTACTTC
CASSQTGMKTQYF
>.|.|15|TRBJ2-4|TRBV7-9
TGTGCCAGCAGCCTAGAGGACAGCGCCAAAAACATTCAGTACTTC
CASSLEDSAKNIQYF
>.|.|14|TRBJ1-1|TRBV6-5
TGTGCCAGCAGTTTAGCCGACAGGAACACTGAAGCTTTCTTT
CASSLADRNTEAFF
>.|.|13|TRBJ2-1|TRBV6-5
TGTGCCAGCAGCCTAATTTATGGGCATGAGCAGTTCTTC
CASSLIYGHEQFF
>.|TRBD2|15|TRBJ2-2|TRBV5-4
TGTGCCAGCAGCCCCGGGGGGGCCAACACCGGGGAGCTGTTTTTT
CASSPGGANTGELFF